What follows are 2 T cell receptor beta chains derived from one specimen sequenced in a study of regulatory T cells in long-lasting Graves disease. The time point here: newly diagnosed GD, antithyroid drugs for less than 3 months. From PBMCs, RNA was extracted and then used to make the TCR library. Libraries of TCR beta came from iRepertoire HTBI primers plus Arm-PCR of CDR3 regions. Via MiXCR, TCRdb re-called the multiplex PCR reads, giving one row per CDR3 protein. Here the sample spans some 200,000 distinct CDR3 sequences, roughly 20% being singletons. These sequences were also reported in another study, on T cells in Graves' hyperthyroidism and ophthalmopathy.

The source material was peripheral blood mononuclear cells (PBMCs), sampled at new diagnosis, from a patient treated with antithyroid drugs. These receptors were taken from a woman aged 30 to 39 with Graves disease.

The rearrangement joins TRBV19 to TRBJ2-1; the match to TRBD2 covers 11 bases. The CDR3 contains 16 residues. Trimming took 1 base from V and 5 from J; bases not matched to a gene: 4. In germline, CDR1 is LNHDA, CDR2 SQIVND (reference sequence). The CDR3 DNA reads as TGTGCCAGTAGTATAGTTAGCGGGAGGGCTAACAATGAGCAGTTCTTC. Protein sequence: CASSIVSGRANNEQFF.

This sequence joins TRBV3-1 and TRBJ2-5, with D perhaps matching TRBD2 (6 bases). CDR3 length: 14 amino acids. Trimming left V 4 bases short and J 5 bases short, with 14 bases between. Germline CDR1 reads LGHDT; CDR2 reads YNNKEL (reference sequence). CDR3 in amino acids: CASSPHGGLETQYF. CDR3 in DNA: TGTGCCAGCAGCCCACACGGGGGATTGGAGACCCAGTACTTC.